This T cell receptor beta chain derives from a study of a mutant IDH1 vaccine in newly diagnosed glioma. About the study: Patients had received radiotherapy, temozolomide, or both previously, most receiving both. Visit V12 was scheduled at week 35 and visit V13 at week 47. General study results and limits: Detectable vaccine-induced immune responses arose in around 93% of patients.

Sequencing was performed with immunoSEQ multiplex PCR; in TCRdb, only in-frame clones are kept and a portion is missing. The table records about 34,000 clones, 90% of them present only once. Specified time point: week 47, end of study. What each vaccine dose contained was 300 ug of mutant IDH1 20-mer peptide, accompanied by topical imiquimod. V lost 3 bases, J lost 7 bases, and 17 bases stayed unmatched. Looked up from germline, CDR1 is LNHDA and CDR2 is SQIVND (reference sequence). The CDR3 is 18 amino acids. Notes on this clone: The antigen is unknown.

The source material was PBMCs, sampled from a glioma patient whose treatment included an IDH1 peptide vaccine. V gene TRBV19 combines with J gene TRBJ1-4; 7 nucleotides agree with TRBD1. The receptor comes from a woman between 35 and 50 years old with glioma. The CDR3 DNA reads TGTGCCAGTAGTATCATCTCTGGGCAGGGGGGAGGTGGTGAAAAACTGTTTTTT. Translated, it gives CASSIISGQGGGGEKLFF.